The rows below give T cell receptor beta chains drawn from one sample of a study of memory CD4+ T cells and cytomegalovirus serostatus. Sequenced by immunoSEQ multiplex PCR; TCRdb stores in-frame clones only, minus some. The repertoire holds about 57,000 clones, with roughly 80% as singletons. The sample was memory CD4+ T cells from blood. These receptor sequences come from an adult in good health and CMV-seronegative. Both conserved end residues are part of each CDR3.

CDR3: CASSPPLGSKSTGELFF; J: TRBJ2-2; V: TRBV18
CDR3: CASSAGPGGREQFF; J: TRBJ2-1; V: TRBV6-4
CDR3: CASTDRANGANVLTF; J: TRBJ2-6; V: TRBV10-2
CDR3: CASSFPSGSGNEQFF; J: TRBJ2-1; V: TRBV7-8
CDR3: CASSFTGSGANVLTF; J: TRBJ2-6; V: TRBV28
CDR3: CASSPQRASYEQYF; J: TRBJ2-7; V: TRBV18
CDR3: CAGGLRYSNQPQHF; J: TRBJ1-5; V: TRBV6-1
CDR3: CASSLQGSSYNEQFF; J: TRBJ2-1; V: TRBV11-1
CDR3: CASSAGTDQETQYF; J: TRBJ2-5; V: TRBV18
CDR3: CASSLQGAKGNTIYF; J: TRBJ1-3; V: TRBV2
CDR3: CASSLGELGQGSYNEQFF; J: TRBJ2-1; V: TRBV7-9
CDR3: CASSPQTGDGYTF; J: TRBJ1-2; V: TRBV18
CDR3: CASSSQPNTEAFF; J: TRBJ1-1; V: TRBV7-2
CDR3: CASSPEGLDPDTQYF; J: TRBJ2-3; V: TRBV5-1
CDR3: CASSLRLPQDTQYF; J: TRBJ2-3; V: TRBV5-1
CDR3: CASSIWGAGANVLTF; J: TRBJ2-6; V: TRBV19
CDR3: CASQTGMNTEAFF; J: TRBJ1-1; V: TRBV9
CDR3: CASRPDRTSNQPQHF; J: TRBJ1-5; V: TRBV6-5
CDR3: CASTNTGSYGYTF; J: TRBJ1-2; V: TRBV5-4
CDR3: CASSISPGTYGEQYF; J: TRBJ2-7; V: TRBV19
CDR3: CASSPSVSYEAFF; J: TRBJ1-1; V: TRBV28
CDR3: CASQFTERQPQHF; J: TRBJ1-5; V: TRBV6-6
CDR3: CAWSQKGADTQYF; J: TRBJ2-3; V: TRBV30
CDR3: CASSLGTLNTEAFF; J: TRBJ1-1; V: TRBV5-1
CDR3: CASSLRFSGGTGELFF; J: TRBJ2-2; V: TRBV5-5
CDR3: CASSLAKGEQFF; J: TRBJ2-1; V: TRBV5-6
CDR3: CASSQGWERSGELFF; J: TRBJ2-2; V: TRBV14
CDR3: CASSFTSRGLAGRQETQYF; J: TRBJ2-5; V: TRBV28
CDR3: CASSDTSGSGEQYF; J: TRBJ2-7; V: TRBV5-1